These 27 T cell receptor beta chains came from one sample sequenced in a study of blood T cell repertoires in COVID-19. Method: immunoSEQ multiplex PCR; TCRdb's copy keeps in-frame clones and lacks some. Of 200,000 to 250,000 clones listed, 84% were seen once; the top ten hold about 20%. The sequenced sample consisted of peripheral blood. The receptors were gathered from a man between 25 and 39 years old with active or convalescent COVID-19.

This chain connects TRBV6-5 to TRBJ1-4; no reliable D call. The CDR3 runs 12 residues. The germline V gene encodes CDR1 MNHEY and CDR2 SVGAGI. Trimming took off 0 bases at V and 11 bases at J, with 7 bases between the two ends. CDR3 sequence: CASSYSSGKLFF. In nucleotides, the CDR3 is TGTGCCAGCAGTTACTCGTCCGGGAAACTGTTTTTT.

The rearrangement joins TRBV5-4 to TRBJ1-2; 11 bases agree with TRBD1. CDR1 and CDR2 from the germline V gene are SGHNT and YYREEE (reference sequence). The CDR3 length is 16 residues. V trimming: 3 bases; J trimming: 6 bases; junction bases outside the gene matches: 10. CDR3 coding DNA: TGTGCCAGCAGCTCTGGGACAGGGGGAGTGAGGGATGGCTACACCTTC. It translates to CASSSGTGGVRDGYTF.

The V and J genes are TRBV30 and TRBJ1-2; unclear D gene. Germline-derived CDR1 and CDR2 are GTSNPN and SVGIG (reference sequence). This CDR3 has 12 amino acids. V was pared by 2 bases and J by 4 bases, with 8 bases between. CDR3 residues: CAWSREIYGYTF. The CDR3 DNA reads as TGTGCCTGGAGTAGAGAGATCTATGGCTACACCTTC.

The rearrangement links TRBV4-1 to TRBJ1-5; D gene unclear. V was pared by 5 bases and J by 14 bases, with 19 bases between. The length of the CDR3 is 13 residues. Germline values: CDR1 MGHRA, CDR2 YSYEKL. The chain's CDR3 is CASSSRWSGDKHF. CDR3 nucleotide sequence: TGCGCCAGCAGCTCAAGATGGAGCGGCGATAAGCATTTT.

The chain carries TRBV7-9 and TRBJ2-1; maybe TRBD1 (6 bases). The CDR3 is 15 residues long. Germline loops: CDR1 SEHNR, CDR2 FQNEAQ (reference sequence). Trimming removed 2 bases from V and 1 base from J, with 9 bases in between. The CDR3 coding sequence is TGTGCCAGCAGCTTAAAACAGGGTTCCTACAATGAGCAGTTCTTC. Its protein is CASSLKQGSYNEQFF.

V usage is TRBV10-2 and J usage is TRBJ2-1, with TRBD2 as a possible D gene (6 bases). CDR1 is WSHSY, CDR2 SAAADI, per germline. Trimming stripped 3 bases from V and 7 bases from J, with 19 bases between. The CDR3 spans 16 residues. The CDR3 nucleotides read TGCGCCAGCAGTGACCCCCGGACCCTCGGAGGGAATGAGCAGTTCTTC. Encoded protein: CASSDPRTLGGNEQFF.

The chain recombines TRBV6-5 with TRBJ1-2; no definite D call. Germline values: CDR1 MNHEY, CDR2 SVGAGI. The V end lost 7 bases, the J end lost 2 bases, and 11 bases lay between the germline ends. There are 13 residues in the CDR3. The CDR3 DNA follows: TGTGCCAGCACCATGGGCCAGAACTATGGCTACACCTTC. This codes for CASTMGQNYGYTF.

The chain joins TRBV2 to TRBJ1-1; D gene unclear. CDR1 is SNHLY and CDR2 is FYNNEI in the germline V gene. CDR3 length: 11 amino acids. The V gene lost 7 bases and the J gene lost 1 base, with 4 bases spanning the gap. CDR3 residues: CASNGNTEAFF. In DNA, the CDR3 is TGTGCCAGCAACGGGAACACTGAAGCTTTCTTT.

This clone was seen once. The chain employs TRBV5-4 and TRBJ1-2; the match to TRBD1 covers 7 bases. The length of the CDR3 is 13 residues. The germline gives CDR1 SGHNT, CDR2 YYREEE (reference sequence). After removal of 4 bases from V and 2 bases from J, the junction contained 2 bases not matched to a gene. The chain's CDR3 is CASSGDSNYGYTF. The CDR3 nucleotides are TGTGCCAGCAGCGGGGACAGCAACTATGGCTACACCTTC. Looking up the rest from reference TRBV5-4 and TRBJ1-2 gives the full variable domain: ETGVTQSPTHLIKTRGQQVTLRCSSQSGHNTVSWYQQALGQGPQFIFQYYREEENGRGNFPPRFSGLQFPNYSSELNVNALELDDSALYLCASSGDSNYGYTFGSGTRLTVV.

The rearrangement uses TRBV4-1 and TRBJ2-3, with D possibly matching TRBD2 (5 bases). This CDR3 region has 14 residues. V dropped 4 bases and J dropped 4 bases, with 12 bases sitting between them. The V gene's germline CDR1 is MGHRA and CDR2 YSYEKL. The CDR3 protein is CASSRVGVSDTQYF. The CDR3 DNA sequence: TGCGCCAGCAGCCGTGTCGGGGTCTCAGATACGCAGTATTTT.

The chain has TRBV19 and TRBJ2-6, with 8 bases fitting TRBD1. CDR3 length: 20 amino acids. V gave up 5 bases and J gave up 0 bases; unmatched junction bases: 15. Germline V CDR1 and CDR2: LNHDA, SQIVND (reference sequence). The CDR3 bases are TGTGCCAGTAGTCCAGTCCTCACAGGGGGTATCGCCTCTGGGGCCAACGTCCTGACTTTC. This sequence encodes CASSPVLTGGIASGANVLTF.

The rearrangement uses TRBV28 and TRBJ1-6; 7 positions match TRBD1. J was trimmed by 8 bases and V by 3 bases; bases with no gene match: 4. Germline values: CDR1 MDHEN, CDR2 SYDVKM. This CDR3 is built from 14 residues. This CDR3 reads CASSLRDSYSPLHF. CDR3 nucleotide sequence: TGTGCCAGCAGTTTGAGGGACAGTTATTCACCCCTCCACTTT. Full variable domain (missing parts from reference TRBV28 and TRBJ1-6): DVKVTQSSRYLVKRTGEKVFLECVQDMDHENMFWYRQDPGLGLRLIYFSYDVKMKEKGDIPEGYSVSREKKERFSLILESASTNQTSMYLCASSLRDSYSPLHFGNGTRLTVT.

V usage is TRBV18 and J usage is TRBJ1-3, with TRBD1 as a possible D gene (6 bases). This CDR3 has 15 amino acids. Germline CDR1 and CDR2: KGHSH and LQKENI. Trimming shortened V by 6 bases and J by 0 bases, and 12 bases separated the two germline ends. DNA for the CDR3: TGTGCCAGCTCCCTAGGACAGCCCTCTGGAAACACCATATATTTT. It specifies CASSLGQPSGNTIYF.

Only a few counts were recorded for this clone. The chain is built from TRBV4-2 and TRBJ1-2, with 9 bases lining up with TRBD1. Germline V lookup: CDR1 LGHNA, CDR2 YNFKEQ. CDR3 length: 13 residues. Trimming at V came to 2 bases and at J to 12 bases, leaving 7 bases not matched to a gene. The CDR3, as DNA: TGTGCCAGCAGCCAACGGGACAGGGTTGTGAACACCTTC. It translates to CASSQRDRVVNTF.

Comment on this clone: One end of the junction does not line up with germline, which may come from a read error. The rearrangement links TRBV2 to TRBJ1-1, with D perhaps matching TRBD1 (6 bases). The CDR3 runs to 14 residues. Germline-derived CDR1 and CDR2 are SNHLY and FYNNEI. The CDR3 sequence is CASSPDRLNTEAFF. The CDR3 DNA follows: TGTGCCAGCAGTCCTGACAGGCTGAATACTGAAGCTTTCTTT.

CDR3 protein: CASSLRGSSSYEQYF. In DNA, the CDR3 is TGTGCCAGCAGCCTCCGAGGCTCGAGCTCCTACGAGCAGTACTTC. This chain connects TRBV6-5 to TRBJ2-7; D not certain. This CDR3 has 15 amino acids. Germline-derived CDR1 and CDR2 are MNHEY and SVGAGI. V lost 6 bases and J lost 0, with 15 bases in between.

The V and J genes are TRBV5-4 and TRBJ1-5; D possibly corresponds to TRBD1 (6 bases). The germline gives CDR1 SGHNT, CDR2 YYREEE (reference sequence). This CDR3 has 14 amino acids. V lost 4 bases and J lost 6, with 14 bases in between. CDR3 sequence: CASSLGGAGQPQHF. CDR3 in DNA: TGTGCCAGCAGCCTCGGGGGGGCCGGTCAGCCCCAGCATTTT.

J is TRBJ2-7 and V is TRBV11-2, with D perhaps matching TRBD1 (6 bases). Trimming removed 0 bases at V and 3 bases at J, with 9 bases between. CDR3 length equals 14 residues. Per the germline V gene, CDR1 is SGHAT and CDR2 is FQNNGV. The CDR3 DNA reads as TGTGCCAGCAGCTTAGACTTCAGGGGCTACGAGCAGTACTTC. Encoded protein: CASSLDFRGYEQYF.

This chain uses TRBV11-3 with TRBJ1-1, with D maybe TRBD1 (6 bases). This CDR3 region has 15 residues. Germline values: CDR1 SGHNT, CDR2 YENEEA. V lost 5 bases and J 1 base, leaving 14 bases between the germline ends. The CDR3 DNA is TGTGCCAGCAGCCTTACAGGGACGAAGAACACTGAAGCTTTCTTT. It encodes CASSLTGTKNTEAFF.

In regard to this clone: Other DNA sequences from this sample encode an identical CDR3 as well. The chain has TRBV6-5 and TRBJ1-6, with D uncertain. Trimming pared 8 bases from V and 1 base from J, leaving 6 bases between. This CDR3 contains 13 residues. Per the germline V gene, CDR1 is MNHEY and CDR2 is SVGAGI. This chain's CDR3 is CASRYSYNSPLHF. The CDR3 bases are TGTGCCAGCCGGTATTCCTATAATTCACCCCTCCACTTT.

This clone was seen a single time. The chain's CDR3 is CASSSDRGLGEQYF. CDR3 sequence (DNA): TGCGCCAGCAGCTCCGACAGGGGGCTTGGTGAGCAGTACTTC. The V call is TRBV5-1, the J call TRBJ2-7, with 10 bases fitting TRBD1. The CDR3 is 14 amino acids. The V and J ends lost 3 bases and 7 bases, in that order; junction bases with no gene match: 7. CDR1 is SGHRS, CDR2 YFSETQ, per germline. Supplemented by reference TRBV5-1 and TRBJ2-7, the full variable domain reads KAGVTQTPRYLIKTRGQQVTLSCSPISGHRSVSWYQQTPGQGLQFLFEYFSETQRNKGNFPGRFSGRQFSNSRSEMNVSTLELGDSALYLCASSSDRGLGEQYFGPGTRLTVT.

The rearrangement joins TRBV18 to TRBJ2-3, with D unclear. Looked up from germline, CDR1 is KGHSH and CDR2 is LQKENI. The CDR3 contains 15 residues. V lost 4 bases, J lost 6 bases, and 17 bases lay in between. In nucleotides, the CDR3 is TGTGCCAGCTCACGGTCCAGCGCCGAGGCCGATACGCAGTATTTT. Translated, it gives CASSRSSAEADTQYF.

The chain employs TRBV27 and TRBJ1-4; D may be TRBD1 (5 bases). The CDR3 runs 15 residues. The germline V gene has CDR1 MNHEY and CDR2 SMNVEV (reference sequence). The V gene lost 8 bases and the J gene lost 5 bases, with 18 bases spanning the gap. The CDR3 here is CASRTSNRPNEKLFF. The DNA of the CDR3 is TGTGCCAGCCGGACCTCCAACAGGCCCAATGAAAAACTGTTTTTT.

This clone showed up just once. The chain joins TRBV27 to TRBJ1-5; D call uncertain. The CDR3 contains 13 residues. CDR1 is MNHEY and CDR2 is SMNVEV in the germline V gene (reference sequence). V lost 3 bases and J lost 3, with 6 bases in between. The CDR3 DNA reads TGTGCCAGCAGTTTTGCGGTCAATCAGCCCCAGCATTTT. Protein: CASSFAVNQPQHF.

CDR3 sequence (DNA): TGTGCCACCTCGGGAACTGGAGAGACCCAGTACTTC. This encodes CATSGTGETQYF. The rearrangement links TRBV7-9 to TRBJ2-5, with D perhaps matching TRBD2 (5 bases). This CDR3 comprises 12 residues. Between the trimmed V and J ends, which lost 10 bases and 4 bases, there was a span of 13 bases. Per germline, CDR1 SEHNR and CDR2 FQNEAQ (reference sequence).

The V and J genes are TRBV6-2 or TRBV6-3 and TRBJ2-7, with 7 bases matching TRBD1. Germline V gene lookup returns CDR1 MNHEY and CDR2 SVGEGT. Trimming removed 3 bases from V and 2 bases from J; junction bases left unmatched: 4. This CDR3 is built from 14 residues. As DNA, the CDR3 is TGTGCCAGCAGTTATTGGGACAGAACCTACGAGCAGTACTTC. Amino acid sequence: CASSYWDRTYEQYF.

This clone was counted only a few times. The chain has TRBV6-5 and TRBJ2-7, with 7 nucleotides matching TRBD1. CDR3 size: 14 residues. Per the germline V gene, CDR1 is MNHEY and CDR2 is SVGAGI. Trimming removed 6 bases from V and 0 bases from J; junction bases left unmatched: 5. The CDR3 DNA reads TGTGCCAGCAGAAGGGGACAGCTCTCCTACGAGCAGTACTTC. Protein product: CASRRGQLSYEQYF.